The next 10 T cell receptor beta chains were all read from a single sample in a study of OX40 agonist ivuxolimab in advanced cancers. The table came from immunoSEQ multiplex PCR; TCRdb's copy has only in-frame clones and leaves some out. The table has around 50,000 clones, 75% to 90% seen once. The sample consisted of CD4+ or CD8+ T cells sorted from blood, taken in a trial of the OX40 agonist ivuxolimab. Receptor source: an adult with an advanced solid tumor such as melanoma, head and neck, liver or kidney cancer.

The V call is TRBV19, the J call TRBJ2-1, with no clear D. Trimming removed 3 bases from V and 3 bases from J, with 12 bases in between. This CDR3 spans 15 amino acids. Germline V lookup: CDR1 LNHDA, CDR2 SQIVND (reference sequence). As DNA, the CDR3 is TGTGCCAGTAGTATTTCATCGGCCTTCTACAATGAGCAGTTCTTC. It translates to CASSISSAFYNEQFF. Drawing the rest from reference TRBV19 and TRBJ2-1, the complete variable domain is DGGITQSPKYLFRKEGQNVTLSCEQNLNHDAMYWYRQDPGQGLRLIYYSQIVNDFQKGDIAEGYSVSREKKESFPLTVTSAQKNPTAFYLCASSISSAFYNEQFFGPGTRLTVL.

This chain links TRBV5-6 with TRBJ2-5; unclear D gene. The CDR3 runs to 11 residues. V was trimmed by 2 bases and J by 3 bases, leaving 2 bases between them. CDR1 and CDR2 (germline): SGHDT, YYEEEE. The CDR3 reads CASSFEETQYF. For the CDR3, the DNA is TGTGCCAGCAGCTTCGAAGAGACCCAGTACTTC.

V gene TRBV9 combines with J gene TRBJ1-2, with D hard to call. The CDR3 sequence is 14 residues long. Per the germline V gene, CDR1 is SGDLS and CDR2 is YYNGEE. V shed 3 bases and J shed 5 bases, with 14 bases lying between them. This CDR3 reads CASSAPDGGYGYTF. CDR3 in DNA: TGTGCCAGCAGCGCACCGGACGGAGGGTATGGCTACACCTTC.

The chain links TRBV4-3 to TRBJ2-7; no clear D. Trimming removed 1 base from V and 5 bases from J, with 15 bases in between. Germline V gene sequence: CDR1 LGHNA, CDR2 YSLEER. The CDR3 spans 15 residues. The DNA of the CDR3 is TGCGCCAGCAGCCAAGGGGGTGCGAAGAAAGACGAGCAGTACTTC. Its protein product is CASSQGGAKKDEQYF.

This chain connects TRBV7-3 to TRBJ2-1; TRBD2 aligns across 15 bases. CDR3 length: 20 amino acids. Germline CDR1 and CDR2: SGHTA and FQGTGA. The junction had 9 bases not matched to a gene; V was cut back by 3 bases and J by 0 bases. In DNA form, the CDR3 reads TGTGCCAGCAGCTTGACCGGGACTAGCGGGGGGCCAAGCTCCTACAATGAGCAGTTCTTC. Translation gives CASSLTGTSGGPSSYNEQFF.

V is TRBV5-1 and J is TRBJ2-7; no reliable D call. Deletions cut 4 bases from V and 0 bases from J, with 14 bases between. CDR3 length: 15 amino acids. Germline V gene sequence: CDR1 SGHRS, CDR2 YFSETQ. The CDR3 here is CASSPVRAASYEQYF. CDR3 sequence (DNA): TGCGCCAGCAGCCCCGTTAGGGCCGCCTCCTACGAGCAGTACTTC. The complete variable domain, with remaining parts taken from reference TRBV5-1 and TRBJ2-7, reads KAGVTQTPRYLIKTRGQQVTLSCSPISGHRSVSWYQQTPGQGLQFLFEYFSETQRNKGNFPGRFSGRQFSNSRSEMNVSTLELGDSALYLCASSPVRAASYEQYFGPGTRLTVT.

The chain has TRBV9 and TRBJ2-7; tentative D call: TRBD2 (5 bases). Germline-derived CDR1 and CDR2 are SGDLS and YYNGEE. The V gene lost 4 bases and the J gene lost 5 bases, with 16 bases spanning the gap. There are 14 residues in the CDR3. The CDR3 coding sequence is TGTGCCAGCAGCCCCGACGGGGTCTCTGACGAGCAGTACTTC. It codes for CASSPDGVSDEQYF.

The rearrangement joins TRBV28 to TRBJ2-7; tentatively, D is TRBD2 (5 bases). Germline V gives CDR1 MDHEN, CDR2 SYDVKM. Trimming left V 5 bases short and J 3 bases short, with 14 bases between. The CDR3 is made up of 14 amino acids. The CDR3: CASSETDGSYEQYV. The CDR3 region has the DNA TGTGCCAGCAGTGAGACCGATGGGAGCTACGAGCAGTACGTC.

CDR3 sequence reads: CASSAGTGNSPLHF. DNA of the CDR3: TGTGCCAGCAGCGCCGGGACAGGTAATTCACCCCTCCACTTT. The chain uses TRBV9 and TRBJ1-6, with 8 bases fitting TRBD1. V trimming: 3 bases; J trimming: 6 bases; junction bases outside the gene matches: 2. This CDR3 spans 14 amino acids. CDR1 is SGDLS and CDR2 is YYNGEE in the germline V gene. Together with reference TRBV9 and TRBJ1-6, the CDR3 gives the full variable domain: DSGVTQTPKHLITATGQRVTLRCSPRSGDLSVYWYQQSLDQGLQFLIQYYNGEERAKGNILERFSAQQFPDLHSELNLSSLELGDSALYFCASSAGTGNSPLHFGNGTRLTVT.

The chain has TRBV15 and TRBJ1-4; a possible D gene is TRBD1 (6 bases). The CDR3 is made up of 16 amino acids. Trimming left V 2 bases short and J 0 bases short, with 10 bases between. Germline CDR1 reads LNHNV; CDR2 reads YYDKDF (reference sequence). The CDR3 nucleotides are TGTGCCACCAGCAGATACAGGGACGCAACTAATGAAAAACTGTTTTTT. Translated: CATSRYRDATNEKLFF. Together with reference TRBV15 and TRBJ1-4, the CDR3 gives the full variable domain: DAMVIQNPRYQVTQFGKPVTLSCSQTLNHNVMYWYQQKSSQAPKLLFHYYDKDFNNEADTPDNFQSRRPNTSFCFLDIRSPGLGDTAMYLCATSRYRDATNEKLFFGSGTQLSVL.